This TCR beta chain was documented in a study of identical twins. TCRdb redid the calling of the 5' RACE reads with MiXCR, one entry per CDR3 protein. The sample shows 500,000 to 550,000 distinct CDR3 sequences, less than 25% of them seen only once. The germline V gene encodes CDR1 SEHNR and CDR2 FQNEAQ (reference sequence). The V end lost 5 bases, the J end lost 6 bases, and 13 bases lay between the germline ends. The CDR3 totals 13 residues. This clonotype was seen more than once but under ten times. This sample was also put to use in a study of T cells expressing NK-cell markers. As that report states: Restriction of the sorted population to alpha-beta TCR T cells was achieved in several experiments with an anti-gamma-delta TCR antibody.

The chain is built from TRBV7-9 and TRBJ1-2; D possibly corresponds to TRBD1 (5 bases). The specimen sequenced was CD4+ T cells sorted from blood. This receptor was taken from a woman in her late teens or twenties in good health. The CDR3 sequence: CASSLSGPDGYTF. DNA of the CDR3: TGTGCCAGCAGCCTATCGGGACCTGATGGCTACACCTTC.